These 22 T cell receptor beta chains were all obtained from the same sample, sequenced in a study of blood T cell repertoires in COVID-19. TCRdb keeps only in-frame clones here, not all; method: immunoSEQ multiplex PCR. The table includes under 250,000 clones, roughly 90% detected once. Sequencing input: peripheral blood. These receptor sequences come from a man aged 45-65 years with COVID-19, enrolled during active disease.

This clone has just one count. The chain combines TRBV5-1 with TRBJ2-3, with unresolved D. The CDR3 is 13 residues long. Germline assignment: CDR1 SGHRS and CDR2 YFSETQ. Trimming took 1 base from V and 2 from J, leaving 5 bases between them. DNA of the CDR3: TGCGCCAGCAGCTTGACAGACACAGATACGCAGTATTTT. It translates to CASSLTDTDTQYF.

This clone was picked up one time. This rearrangement joins TRBV27 to TRBJ1-5; D perhaps matches TRBD1 (6 bases). V dropped 5 bases and J dropped 2 bases, with 16 bases sitting between them. CDR3 length: 16 residues. The germline V gene encodes CDR1 MNHEY and CDR2 SMNVEV (reference sequence). In DNA form, the CDR3 reads TGTGCCAGCAGTCCCCTGGGCAGGGGCGGCAATCAGCCCCAGCATTTT. It encodes CASSPLGRGGNQPQHF.

The chain carries TRBV19 and TRBJ2-2; 11 nucleotides match TRBD2. The germline V gene encodes CDR1 LNHDA and CDR2 SQIVND (reference sequence). The CDR3 is 15 residues long. The V gene end was trimmed by 6 bases and the J gene end by 6 bases; junction bases not matched to a gene: 6. CDR3 sequence (DNA): TGTGCCAGTAGGGGGGTTAGCGGGAGGGCCGGGGAGCTGTTTTTT. Residues: CASRGVSGRAGELFF.

The rearrangement joins TRBV4-2 to TRBJ2-7; 8 bases are shared with TRBD1. With 1 base clipped from V and 2 bases from J, the junction kept 1 base outside the gene matches. The CDR3 runs to 14 residues. CDR1 LGHNA and CDR2 YNFKEQ come from the germline V gene. CDR3 residues: CASSQADRAYEQYF. Written as DNA, the CDR3 is TGTGCCAGCAGCCAAGCGGACAGGGCCTACGAGCAGTACTTC.

The count of this clone is one. The rearrangement joins TRBV30 to TRBJ2-1, with D perhaps TRBD2 (6 bases). Trimming took off 0 bases at V and 6 bases at J, with 9 bases between the two ends. This CDR3 has 13 residues. Per the germline V gene, CDR1 is GTSNPN and CDR2 is SVGIG (reference sequence). Here the CDR3 DNA reads TGTGCCTGGAGTGTGGGACTTGCCAATGAGCAGTTCTTC. This translates into CAWSVGLANEQFF. The full variable domain, in which reference TRBV30 and TRBJ2-1 provide the parts outside the CDR3, is SQTIHQWPATLVQPVGSPLSLECTVEGTSNPNLYWYRQAAGRGLQLLFYSVGIGQISSEVPQNLSASRPQDRQFILSSKKLLLSDSGFYLCAWSVGLANEQFFGPGTRLTVL.

V and J are TRBV27 and TRBJ1-5, with 9 nucleotides matching TRBD1. The CDR3 runs 15 residues. Unmatched junction bases numbered 9, after V lost 6 bases and J lost 6 bases. Germline V gene sequence: CDR1 MNHEY, CDR2 SMNVEV (reference sequence). The CDR3: CASRDRGVDAQPQHF. In DNA, the CDR3 is TGTGCCAGCAGGGACAGGGGCGTAGACGCTCAGCCCCAGCATTTT.

This clone came up once. The CDR3 sequence: CASSKGGIRNLSGNTIYF. The DNA for the CDR3 is TGTGCCAGCAGCAAAGGAGGGATTAGAAATCTCTCTGGAAACACCATATATTTT. The J gene is TRBJ1-3, the V gene TRBV21-1. TRBV21-1 is an annotated pseudogene. The CDR3 is 18 amino acids.

V is TRBV30 and J is TRBJ2-5; TRBD1 agrees at 9 bases. The V gene end was trimmed by 3 bases and the J gene end by 4 bases; junction bases not matched to a gene: 6. CDR1 GTSNPN and CDR2 SVGIG come from the germline V gene (reference sequence). CDR3 length equals 14 residues. CDR3 sequence reads: CAWSLGQGGETQYF. CDR3 bases: TGTGCCTGGAGCTTGGGACAGGGAGGAGAGACCCAGTACTTC.

This clone was found a few times. The chain has TRBV10-1 and TRBJ1-1, with D possibly matching TRBD1 (6 bases). The CDR3 runs to 13 residues. Germline V gene sequence: CDR1 WNHNN, CDR2 SYGVQD (reference sequence). The V and J ends lost 6 bases and 0 bases respectively, with 8 bases between them. In DNA form, the CDR3 reads TGCGCCAGCAGGACAGGATTGAACACTGAAGCTTTCTTT. Translating it yields CASRTGLNTEAFF.

The rearrangement joins TRBV4-2 to TRBJ1-2; 7 nucleotides match TRBD1. This CDR3 spans 14 amino acids. Looked up from germline, CDR1 is LGHNA and CDR2 is YNFKEQ. The trim removed 1 base at V and 7 bases at J, leaving 6 bases unmatched. The CDR3 coding sequence is TGTGCCAGCAGCCAAGTCCCAGGGGGTGGTGGCTACACCTTC. It translates to CASSQVPGGGGYTF.

The genes are TRBV9 and TRBJ1-3; 8 bases are a match to TRBD1. This CDR3 spans 14 amino acids. Germline V lookup: CDR1 SGDLS, CDR2 YYNGEE. J gave up 4 bases and V 4 bases, and 4 bases lay outside the gene matches. The CDR3 DNA sequence: TGTGCCAGCAGCTCAGGACAGGGCGGAAACACCATATATTTT. Translation gives CASSSGQGGNTIYF.

The chain has TRBV5-4 and TRBJ2-2; TRBD1 aligns across 12 bases. Germline V gene sequence: CDR1 SGHNT, CDR2 YYREEE (reference sequence). V shed 2 bases, J shed 7 bases, and the junction held 6 bases outside the gene matches. The CDR3 loop spans 16 amino acids. The CDR3 sequence is CASSLPGQGAVGELFF. In DNA form, the CDR3 reads TGTGCCAGCAGCTTACCGGGACAGGGGGCCGTCGGGGAGCTGTTTTTT.

This clone was seen only once. This rearrangement joins TRBV5-4 to TRBJ2-7, with TRBD2 as a possible D gene (6 bases). Germline CDR1 and CDR2: SGHNT and YYREEE (reference sequence). The CDR3 consists of 15 residues. V lost 0 bases and J 3 bases, leaving 13 bases between the germline ends. Here the CDR3 DNA reads TGTGCCAGCAGCTTGGGGAGGGGTTTAGGCTACGAGCAGTACTTC. Residues: CASSLGRGLGYEQYF. Complete variable domain (other parts from reference TRBV5-4 and TRBJ2-7): ETGVTQSPTHLIKTRGQQVTLRCSSQSGHNTVSWYQQALGQGPQFIFQYYREEENGRGNFPPRFSGLQFPNYSSELNVNALELDDSALYLCASSLGRGLGYEQYFGPGTRLTVT.

This chain connects TRBV2 to TRBJ1-4; D gene uncertain. This CDR3 contains 16 residues. Trimming cost V 8 bases and J 4 bases, with 20 bases left between them. The germline V gene has CDR1 SNHLY and CDR2 FYNNEI. In DNA form, the CDR3 reads TGTGCCAGCGCCCCACCCCCCCCGGGAGGTAATGAAAAACTGTTTTTT. This codes for CASAPPPPGGNEKLFF.

J is TRBJ1-1 and V is TRBV18; 8 bases map to TRBD1. The CDR3 is 15 amino acids. Trimming cost V 3 bases and J 4 bases; bases outside gene matches: 7. Germline V CDR1 and CDR2: KGHSH, LQKENI. DNA of the CDR3: TGTGCCAGCTCACCCCAGGGGGCTCCTAGCACTGAAGCTTTCTTT. Its translation is CASSPQGAPSTEAFF.

V and J are TRBV9 and TRBJ2-7; 8 nucleotides agree with TRBD1. Trimming removed 2 bases from V and 3 bases from J; junction bases left unmatched: 10. Per germline, CDR1 SGDLS and CDR2 YYNGEE. The CDR3 totals 16 residues. The CDR3 sequence is CASSVAPDRDFYEQYF. The CDR3 region has the DNA TGTGCCAGCAGCGTCGCTCCGGACAGGGACTTCTACGAGCAGTACTTC.

J is TRBJ2-5 and V is TRBV2; 7 nucleotides match TRBD1. Unmatched junction bases numbered 9, after V lost 9 bases and J lost 2 bases. The length of the CDR3 is 14 residues. Looked up from germline, CDR1 is SNHLY and CDR2 is FYNNEI. CDR3 region: CASTRQGLQETQYF. The CDR3 DNA is TGTGCCAGTACTCGACAGGGCCTACAAGAGACCCAGTACTTC.

This chain connects TRBV6-5 to TRBJ2-1, with D possibly matching TRBD1 (6 bases). The V end was cut by 0 bases, the J end by 0 bases, with 9 bases between. From germline, CDR1 is MNHEY and CDR2 SVGAGI. The length of the CDR3 is 16 residues. CDR3 sequence reads: CASSYSQGSSYNEQFF. The CDR3, as DNA: TGTGCCAGCAGTTACTCGCAGGGGAGCTCCTACAATGAGCAGTTCTTC.

The gene calls are TRBV3-1 (or the pseudogene TRBV3-2) and TRBJ2-7, with a possible D match to TRBD1 (6 bases). The CDR3 is made up of 15 amino acids. The V gene lost 4 bases and the J gene lost 3 bases, with 16 bases spanning the gap. Germline CDR1 is LGHDT and CDR2 is YNNKEL (reference sequence). This CDR3 is CASSLLGTTSYEQYF. CDR3 nucleotide sequence: TGTGCCAGCAGCCTCCTCGGGACAACCAGCTACGAGCAGTACTTC.

This clone turned up a few times. The chain joins TRBV7-9 to TRBJ1-6; TRBD1 aligns across 10 bases. This CDR3 comprises 16 residues. Trimming at V came to 1 base and at J to 7 bases, leaving 4 bases not matched to a gene. Germline lookup yields CDR1 SEHNR and CDR2 FQNEAQ (reference sequence). The CDR3 loop reads CASSLVPGQGNSPLHF. The CDR3 bases are TGTGCCAGCAGCTTAGTTCCGGGACAGGGGAATTCACCCCTCCACTTT.

V is TRBV6-5 and J is TRBJ2-1; TRBD2 agrees at 12 bases. With V trimmed by 5 bases and J by 5 bases, 4 bases remained unmatched. This CDR3 has 15 amino acids. Germline V CDR1 and CDR2: MNHEY, SVGAGI. In DNA, the CDR3 is TGTGCCAGCAGTCCCACTAGCGGGAGGAACAATGAGCAGTTCTTC. This sequence encodes CASSPTSGRNNEQFF.

The table lists this clone with a count of one. J is TRBJ2-1 and V is TRBV7-9, with a possible D match to TRBD1 (5 bases). The CDR3 totals 15 residues. Germline V gene lookup returns CDR1 SEHNR and CDR2 FQNEAQ (reference sequence). The V end lost 3 bases, the J end lost 7 bases, and 16 bases lay between the germline ends. CDR3 loop: CASSLLQGKDNEQFF. CDR3 DNA sequence: TGTGCCAGCAGCTTGTTGCAGGGAAAGGATAATGAGCAGTTCTTC. The entire variable domain, with the rest obtained from reference TRBV7-9 and TRBJ2-1, is as follows: DTGVSQNPRHKITKRGQNVTFRCDPISEHNRLYWYRQTLGQGPEFLTYFQNEAQLEKSRLLSDRFSAERPKGSFSTLEIQRTEQGDSAMYLCASSLLQGKDNEQFFGPGTRLTVL.